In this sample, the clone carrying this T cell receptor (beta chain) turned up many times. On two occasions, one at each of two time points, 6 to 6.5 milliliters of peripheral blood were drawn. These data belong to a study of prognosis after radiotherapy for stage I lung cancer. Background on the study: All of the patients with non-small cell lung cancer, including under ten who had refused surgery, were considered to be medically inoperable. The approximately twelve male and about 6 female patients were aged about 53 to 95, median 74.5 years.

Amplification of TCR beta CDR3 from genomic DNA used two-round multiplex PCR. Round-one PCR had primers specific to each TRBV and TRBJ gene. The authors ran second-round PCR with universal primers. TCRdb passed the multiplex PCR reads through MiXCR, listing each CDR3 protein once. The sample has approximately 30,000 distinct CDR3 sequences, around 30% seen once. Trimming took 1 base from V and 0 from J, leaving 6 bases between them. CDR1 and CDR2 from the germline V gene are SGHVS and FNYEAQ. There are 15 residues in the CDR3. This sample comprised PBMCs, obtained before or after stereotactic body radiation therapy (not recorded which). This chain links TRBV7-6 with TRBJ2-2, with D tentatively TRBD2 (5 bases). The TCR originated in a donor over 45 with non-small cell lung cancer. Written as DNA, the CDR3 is TGTGCCAGCAGCTTAGAACTAGCGAACACCGGGGAGCTGTTTTTT. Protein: CASSLELANTGELFF.